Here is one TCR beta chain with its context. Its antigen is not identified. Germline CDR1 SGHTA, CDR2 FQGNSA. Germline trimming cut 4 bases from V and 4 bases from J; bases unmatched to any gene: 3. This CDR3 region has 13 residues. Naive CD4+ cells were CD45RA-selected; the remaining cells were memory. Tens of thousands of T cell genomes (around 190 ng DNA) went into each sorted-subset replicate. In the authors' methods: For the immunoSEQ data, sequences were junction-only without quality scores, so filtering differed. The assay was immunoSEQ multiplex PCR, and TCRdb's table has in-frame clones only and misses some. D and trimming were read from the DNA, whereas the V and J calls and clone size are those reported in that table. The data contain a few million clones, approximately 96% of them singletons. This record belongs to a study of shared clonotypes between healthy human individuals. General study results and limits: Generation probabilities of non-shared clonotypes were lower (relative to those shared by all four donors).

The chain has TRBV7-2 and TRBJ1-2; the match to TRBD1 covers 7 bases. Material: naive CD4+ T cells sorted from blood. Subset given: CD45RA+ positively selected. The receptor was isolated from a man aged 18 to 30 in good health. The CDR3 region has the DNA TGTGCCAGCAGCTCAGCAGGGGGCTATGGCTACACCTTC. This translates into CASSSAGGYGYTF.